This TCR beta chain appears in the sequencing data of a study of T cell repertoires in cytomegalovirus infection. Study summary: A matching HLA type, together with CMV infection, was signaled by public TCR beta signatures.

The CDR3 is 14 residues long. V was pared by 4 bases and J by 5 bases, with 4 bases of the junction left unmatched. The germline V gene has CDR1 SQVTM and CDR2 ANQGSEA. TCRdb re-derived calls from the reads in MiXCR, one entry per CDR3 protein. This table has about 890,000 distinct CDR3 sequences, around 29% appearing once. Remarks on this clonotype: Its antigen is currently unknown.

Study-level points and caveats: CMV-specific TCR beta clonotypes restricted by HLA-C were the ones dominating the ex vivo response.

The TCR originated in a human donor in good health (CMV status not recorded). Some clones in this sample may be carry-over from other donors' samples. The sample consisted of cultured CD8+ T cells from PBMCs, taken from culture after CMV antigen stimulation. The V gene is TRBV29-1, the J gene TRBJ2-5; 13 positions match TRBD2. CDR3 bases: TGCAGCGTTGCGACTAGCGGGGGGATCGAGACCCAGTACTTC. This sequence encodes CSVATSGGIETQYF.